This T cell receptor beta chain was sequenced for a study of response to subunit inactivated influenza vaccine. Study-wide results and caveats: T cells newly recruited by each seasonal influenza vaccination are few, the authors suggested.

Per the germline V gene, CDR1 is SNHLY and CDR2 is FYNNEI. Trimming removed 2 bases from V and 9 bases from J, with 11 bases in between. The length of the CDR3 is 12 residues. Worth noting for this clonotype: Its target is not known.

MiXCR, run by TCRdb on the RT-PCR reads, gives a single entry per CDR3 protein. The data show around 850,000 distinct CDR3 sequences, approximately 17% seen once. The input for sequencing was PBMCs from blood, taken more than 4 days after vaccination. The clonotype comes from a man aged 50-60 years who received an inactivated influenza vaccine. The chain has TRBV2 and TRBJ2-7; D not resolved. For the CDR3, the DNA is TGTGCCAGCAGTGAAATTAGTCCAGGGCAGTACTTC. Protein product: CASSEISPGQYF.